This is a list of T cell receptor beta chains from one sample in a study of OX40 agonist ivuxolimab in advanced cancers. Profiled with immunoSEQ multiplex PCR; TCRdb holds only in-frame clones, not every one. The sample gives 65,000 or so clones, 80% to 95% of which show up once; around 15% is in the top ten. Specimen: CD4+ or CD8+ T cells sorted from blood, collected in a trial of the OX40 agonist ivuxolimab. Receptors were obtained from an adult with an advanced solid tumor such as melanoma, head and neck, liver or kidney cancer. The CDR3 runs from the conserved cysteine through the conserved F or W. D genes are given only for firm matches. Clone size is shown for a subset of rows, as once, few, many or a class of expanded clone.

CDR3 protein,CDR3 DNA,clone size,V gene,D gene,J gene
CASSLDLGTAPNEQFF,TGTGCCAGCAGCTTAGATCTTGGGACAGCACCCAATGAGCAGTTCTTC,-,TRBV11-3,TRBD1,TRBJ2-1
CASSSRDGATNEKLFF,TGCGCCAGCAGCTCGCGGGACGGTGCAACTAATGAAAAACTGTTTTTT,-,TRBV5-1,-,TRBJ1-4
CASSPTRTGWPYEQYF,TGTGCCAGCAGTCCGACTCGGACAGGCTGGCCTTACGAGCAGTACTTC,-,TRBV27,TRBD1,TRBJ2-7
CASSVKTGPNEKLFF,TGTGCCAGCAGTGTTAAGACAGGCCCTAATGAAAAACTGTTTTTT,-,TRBV2,-,TRBJ1-4
CASSSYGDRGGIYNEQFF,TGTGCCAGCAGCTCTTACGGTGACAGGGGGGGTATCTACAATGAGCAGTTCTTC,-,TRBV7-8,TRBD1,TRBJ2-1
CASRPGLADGYTF,TGTGCCAGCAGGCCTGGATTGGCCGATGGCTACACCTTC,-,TRBV6-5,-,TRBJ1-2
CASSKAGWETQYF,TGTGCCAGCAGTAAAGCGGGATGGGAGACCCAGTACTTC,few,TRBV6-5,TRBD2,TRBJ2-5
CASSLAFGSPTSLETQYF,TGTGCCAGCAGCTTAGCCTTTGGTTCCCCGACTAGCCTAGAGACCCAGTACTTC,once,TRBV7-9,TRBD2,TRBJ2-5
CATSRVRTDTQYF,TGTGCCACCAGCAGAGTAAGAACAGATACGCAGTATTTT,-,TRBV15,-,TRBJ2-3
CASSRPLAGDYNEQFF,TGTGCCAGCAGCCGCCCCCTAGCGGGAGACTACAATGAGCAGTTCTTC,-,TRBV7-9,TRBD2,TRBJ2-1
CASGSGQPSSYNEQFF,TGTGCCAGCGGGTCGGGACAGCCTAGCTCCTACAATGAGCAGTTCTTC,-,TRBV7-3,TRBD1,TRBJ2-1
CSVQGGTKSSYNEQFF,TGCAGCGTGCAGGGGGGGACAAAGAGCTCCTACAATGAGCAGTTCTTC,-,TRBV29-1,-,TRBJ2-1
CASSLEQGEPEAFF,TGCGCCAGCAGCTTGGAACAGGGAGAACCTGAAGCTTTCTTT,-,TRBV5-1,-,TRBJ1-1
CASSLFTGAVSYEQYF,TGTGCCAGCAGCTTATTCACGGGGGCTGTATCCTACGAGCAGTACTTC,-,TRBV7-6,-,TRBJ2-7
CASSLFPTGGINEQFF,TGTGCCAGCAGTTTATTTCCGACAGGGGGGATCAATGAGCAGTTCTTC,-,TRBV27,TRBD1,TRBJ2-1
CASSDSRELHGYTF,TGTGCCAGCAGTGACAGCAGGGAATTGCATGGCTACACCTTC,-,TRBV6-1,-,TRBJ1-2